This TCR beta chain is from a study of cytomegalovirus exposure and HLA in healthy donors. Study-wide points: Sequence variants that were highly shared formed a cluster that was likely a sequencing artifact.

Donors showed nominal health when sampled, although they likely had unrecorded immune exposures. Primers: 60 Vbeta forward and 13 Jbeta reverse. TCRdb's table, derived via immunoSEQ multiplex PCR, lists solely in-frame clones and lacks some. The sample carries fewer than 200,000 clones, about 71% recorded once. As regards this clone: Antigen: not known.

The sample consisted of PBMCs. This clonotype was sampled from a woman in her thirties in good health and CMV-seronegative.

CDR3 loop: CASSQAGQGDYEQYF. The CDR3 region has the DNA TGCGCCAGCAGCCAAGCTGGACAGGGTGACTACGAGCAGTACTTC. The chain has TRBV4-1 and TRBJ2-7, with TRBD1 identical over 8 bases. CDR3 length equals 15 residues. The V gene end was trimmed by 1 base and the J gene end by 3 bases; junction bases not matched to a gene: 5. Looked up from germline, CDR1 is MGHRA and CDR2 is YSYEKL.